This T cell receptor beta chain was documented in a study of blood T cell repertoires in COVID-19. Study summary: The cDNA or gDNA used as material had been derived from T cells, B-cell-depleted T cells, or PBMCs.

Germline CDR1 and CDR2: SGDLS and YYNGEE. CDR3 length: 15 residues. V dropped 4 bases and J dropped 1 base, with 11 bases sitting between them. Original methodology: Amplified reference gene primers provided the basis for estimating nucleated cell counts. TCRdb's copy holds only in-frame clones and misses some; the assay was immunoSEQ multiplex PCR. V, J and clone size are taken as reported in that table, and D and trimming were inferred from the DNA itself. This table has 20,000 to 30,000 clones, 82% appearing once. The rearrangement links TRBV9 to TRBJ2-2, with D unclear. The TCR comes from a human donor in a cohort sampled during active COVID-19. Sequenced sample: peripheral blood. CDR3 sequence: CASSPWLRNTGELFF. The CDR3 nucleotides read TGTGCCAGCAGCCCGTGGCTCCGGAACACCGGGGAGCTGTTTTTT.